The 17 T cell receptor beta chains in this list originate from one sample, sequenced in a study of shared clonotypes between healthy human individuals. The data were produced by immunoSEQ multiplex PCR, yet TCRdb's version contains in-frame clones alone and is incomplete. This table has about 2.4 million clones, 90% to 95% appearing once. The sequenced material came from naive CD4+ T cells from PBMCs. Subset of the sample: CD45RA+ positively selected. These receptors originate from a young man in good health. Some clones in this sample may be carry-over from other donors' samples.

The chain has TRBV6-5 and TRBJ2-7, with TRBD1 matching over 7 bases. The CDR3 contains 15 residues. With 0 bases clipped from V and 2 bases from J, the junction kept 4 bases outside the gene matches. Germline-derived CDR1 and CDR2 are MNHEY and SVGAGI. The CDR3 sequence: CASSYSIGTAYEQYF. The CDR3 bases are TGTGCCAGCAGTTACTCGATAGGGACAGCCTACGAGCAGTACTTC.

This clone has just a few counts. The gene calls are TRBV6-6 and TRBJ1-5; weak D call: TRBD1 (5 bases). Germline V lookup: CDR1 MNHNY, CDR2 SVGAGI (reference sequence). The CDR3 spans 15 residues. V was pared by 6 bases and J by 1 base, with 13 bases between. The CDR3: CASRPQGGSNQPQHF. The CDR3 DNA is TGTGCCAGCAGGCCTCAGGGAGGCAGCAATCAGCCCCAGCATTTT.

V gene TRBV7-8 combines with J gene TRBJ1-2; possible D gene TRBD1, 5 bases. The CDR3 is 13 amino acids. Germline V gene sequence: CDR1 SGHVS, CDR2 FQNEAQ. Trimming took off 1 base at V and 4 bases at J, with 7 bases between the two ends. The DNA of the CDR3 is TGTGCCAGCAGCTTAGGACAGCTCTATGGCTACACCTTC. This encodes CASSLGQLYGYTF.

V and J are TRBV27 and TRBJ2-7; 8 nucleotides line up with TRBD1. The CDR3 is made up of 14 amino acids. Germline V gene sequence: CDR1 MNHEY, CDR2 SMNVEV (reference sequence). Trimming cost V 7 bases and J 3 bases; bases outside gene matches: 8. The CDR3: CASKNDRGIYEQYF. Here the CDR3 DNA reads TGTGCCAGCAAGAACGACAGGGGCATCTACGAGCAGTACTTC.

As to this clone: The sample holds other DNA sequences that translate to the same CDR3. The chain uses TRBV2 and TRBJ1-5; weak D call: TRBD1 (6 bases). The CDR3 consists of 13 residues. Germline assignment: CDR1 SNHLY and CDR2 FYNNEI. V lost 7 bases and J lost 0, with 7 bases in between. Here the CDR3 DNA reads TGTGCCAGCACAGGGGATAGCAATCAGCCCCAGCATTTT. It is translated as CASTGDSNQPQHF.

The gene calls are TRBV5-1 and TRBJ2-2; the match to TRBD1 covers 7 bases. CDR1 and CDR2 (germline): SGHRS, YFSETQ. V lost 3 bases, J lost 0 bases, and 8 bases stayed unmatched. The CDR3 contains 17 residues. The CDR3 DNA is TGCGCCAGCAGCTCCGGTCCGGGACAGACGAACACCGGGGAGCTGTTTTTT. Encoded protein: CASSSGPGQTNTGELFF. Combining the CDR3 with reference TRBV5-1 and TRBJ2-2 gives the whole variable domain KAGVTQTPRYLIKTRGQQVTLSCSPISGHRSVSWYQQTPGQGLQFLFEYFSETQRNKGNFPGRFSGRQFSNSRSEMNVSTLELGDSALYLCASSSGPGQTNTGELFFGEGSRLTVL.

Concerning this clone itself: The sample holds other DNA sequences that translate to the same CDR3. The CDR3 here is CASSLRTGRNTEAFF. CDR3 DNA: TGCGCCAGCAGCCTCCGGACAGGAAGGAACACTGAAGCTTTCTTT. V and J are TRBV5-1 and TRBJ1-1, with 7 positions matching TRBD1. Trimming cost V 4 bases and J 1 base; bases outside gene matches: 7. CDR1 and CDR2 from the germline V gene are SGHRS and YFSETQ. The CDR3 is 15 residues long.

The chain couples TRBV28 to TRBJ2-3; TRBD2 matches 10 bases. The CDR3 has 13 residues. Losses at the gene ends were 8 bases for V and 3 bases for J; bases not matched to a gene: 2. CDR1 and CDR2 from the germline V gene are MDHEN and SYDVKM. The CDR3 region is CASLAGDTDTQYF. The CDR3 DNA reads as TGTGCCAGCCTAGCGGGAGATACAGATACGCAGTATTTT.

CDR3 amino acids: CASSRRDYQYEQYF. The CDR3 DNA sequence: TGTGCCAGCAGTCGTCGGGATTATCAGTACGAGCAGTACTTC. This chain links TRBV27 with TRBJ2-7; D is perhaps TRBD2 (5 bases). Trimming left V 5 bases short and J 4 bases short, with 15 bases between. The CDR3 is made up of 14 amino acids. The germline CDR1 and CDR2 sequences are MNHEY and SMNVEV (reference sequence).

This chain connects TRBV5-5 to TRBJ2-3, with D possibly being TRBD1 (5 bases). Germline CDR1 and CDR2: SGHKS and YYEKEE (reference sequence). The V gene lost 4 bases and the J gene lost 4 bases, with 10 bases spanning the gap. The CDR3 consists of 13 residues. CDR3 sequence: CASSLTGPDTQYF. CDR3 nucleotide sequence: TGTGCCAGCAGCCTAACAGGTCCAGATACGCAGTATTTT. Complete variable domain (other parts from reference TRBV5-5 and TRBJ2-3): DAGVTQSPTHLIKTRGQQVTLRCSPISGHKSVSWYQQVLGQGPQFIFQYYEKEERGRGNFPDRFSARQFPNYSSELNVNALLLGDSALYLCASSLTGPDTQYFGPGTRLTVL.

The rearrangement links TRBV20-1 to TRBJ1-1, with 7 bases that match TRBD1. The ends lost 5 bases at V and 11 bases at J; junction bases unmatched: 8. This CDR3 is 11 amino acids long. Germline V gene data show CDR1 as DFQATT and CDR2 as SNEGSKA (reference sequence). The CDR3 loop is CSAPGGRMAFF. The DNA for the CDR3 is TGCAGTGCTCCAGGGGGGAGGATGGCTTTCTTT.

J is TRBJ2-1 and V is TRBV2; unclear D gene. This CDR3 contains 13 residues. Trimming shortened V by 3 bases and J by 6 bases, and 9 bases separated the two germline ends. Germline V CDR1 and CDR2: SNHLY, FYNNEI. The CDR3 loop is CASSDGKGNEQFF. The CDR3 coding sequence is TGTGCCAGCAGTGACGGAAAAGGCAATGAGCAGTTCTTC.

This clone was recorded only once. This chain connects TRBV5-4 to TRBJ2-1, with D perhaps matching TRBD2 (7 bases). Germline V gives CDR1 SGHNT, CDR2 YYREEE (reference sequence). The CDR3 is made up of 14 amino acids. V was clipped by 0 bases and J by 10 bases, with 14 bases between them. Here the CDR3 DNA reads TGTGCCAGCAGCTTGGTAGGGTCGGGGGGCGAGCAGTTCTTC. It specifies CASSLVGSGGEQFF.

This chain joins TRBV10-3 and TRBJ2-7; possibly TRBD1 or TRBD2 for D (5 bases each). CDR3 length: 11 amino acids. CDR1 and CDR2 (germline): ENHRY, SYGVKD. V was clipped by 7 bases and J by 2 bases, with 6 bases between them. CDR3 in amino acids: CAIMGAYEQYF. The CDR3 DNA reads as TGTGCCATCATGGGGGCCTACGAGCAGTACTTC.

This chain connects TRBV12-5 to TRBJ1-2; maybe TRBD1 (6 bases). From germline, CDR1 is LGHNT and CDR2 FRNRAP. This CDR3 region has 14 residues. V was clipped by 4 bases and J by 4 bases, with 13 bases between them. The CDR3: CASGSGQTSYGYTF. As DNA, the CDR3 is TGTGCTAGTGGTTCTGGACAGACTAGCTATGGCTACACCTTC.

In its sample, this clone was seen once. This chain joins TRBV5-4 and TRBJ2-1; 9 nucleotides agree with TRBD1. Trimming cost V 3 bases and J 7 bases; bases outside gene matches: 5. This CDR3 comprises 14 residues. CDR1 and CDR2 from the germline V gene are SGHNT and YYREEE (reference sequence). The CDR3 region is CASSSGQGKNEQFF. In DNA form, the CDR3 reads TGTGCCAGCAGCTCGGGACAGGGTAAGAATGAGCAGTTCTTC.

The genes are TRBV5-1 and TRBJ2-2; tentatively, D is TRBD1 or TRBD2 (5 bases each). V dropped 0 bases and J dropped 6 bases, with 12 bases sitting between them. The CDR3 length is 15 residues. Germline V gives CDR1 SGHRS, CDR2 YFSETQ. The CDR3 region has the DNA TGCGCCAGCAGCTTGGCCGAGGGGTGGCCCGGGGAGCTGTTTTTT. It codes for CASSLAEGWPGELFF.